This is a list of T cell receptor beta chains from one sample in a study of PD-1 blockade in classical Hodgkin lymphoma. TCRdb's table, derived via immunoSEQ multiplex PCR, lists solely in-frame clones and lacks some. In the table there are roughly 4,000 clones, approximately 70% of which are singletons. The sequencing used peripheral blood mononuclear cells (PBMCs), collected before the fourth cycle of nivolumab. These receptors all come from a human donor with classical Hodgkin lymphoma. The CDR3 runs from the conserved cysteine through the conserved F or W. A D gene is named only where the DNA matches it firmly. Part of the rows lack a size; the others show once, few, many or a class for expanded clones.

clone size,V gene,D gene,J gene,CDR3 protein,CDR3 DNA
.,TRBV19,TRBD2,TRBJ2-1,CASSLAAYNEQFF,TGTGCCAGTAGTCTAGCGGCCTACAATGAGCAGTTCTTC
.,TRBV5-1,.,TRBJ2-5,CASSPGSGRRQETQYF,TGCGCCAGCAGCCCGGGTTCTGGGCGACGCCAAGAGACCCAGTACTTC
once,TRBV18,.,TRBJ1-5,CASSQDGGIGQPQHF,TGTGCCAGCTCCCAGGATGGGGGGATTGGTCAGCCCCAGCATTTT
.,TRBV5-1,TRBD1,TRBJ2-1,CASSLAPTGDNEQFF,TGCGCCAGCAGCTTGGCTCCGACAGGGGACAATGAGCAGTTCTTC
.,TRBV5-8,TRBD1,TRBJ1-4,CASSLETGDEKLFF,TGTGCCAGCAGCTTGGAAACAGGGGATGAAAAACTGTTTTTT
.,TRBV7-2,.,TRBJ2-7,CASSQIAGTYEQYF,TGTGCCAGCAGCCAAATTGCAGGGACCTACGAGCAGTACTTC
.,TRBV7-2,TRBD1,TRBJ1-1,CASSPQDRPNTEAFF,TGTGCCAGCAGCCCGCAGGACAGGCCGAACACTGAAGCTTTCTTT
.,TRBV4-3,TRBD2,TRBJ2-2,CASSQTLAGGRSGELFF,TGCGCCAGCAGCCAAACCCTAGCGGGGGGGCGAAGCGGGGAGCTGTTTTTT
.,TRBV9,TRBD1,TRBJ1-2,CASSYGQGNYGYTF,TGTGCCAGCAGCTACGGACAGGGTAACTATGGCTACACCTTC
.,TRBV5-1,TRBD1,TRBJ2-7,CASSSGQGARYEQYF,TGCGCCAGCAGCTCGGGACAGGGGGCCCGCTACGAGCAGTACTTC
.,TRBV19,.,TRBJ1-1,CASSVNVNTEAFF,TGTGCCAGTAGTGTTAACGTGAACACTGAAGCTTTCTTT
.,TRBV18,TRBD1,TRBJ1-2,CASSLASTGGNYGYTF,TGTGCCAGCTCTCTAGCTTCGACAGGGGGCAACTATGGCTACACCTTC
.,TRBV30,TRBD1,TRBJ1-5,CAWSWDRGRQPQHF,TGTGCCTGGAGTTGGGACAGGGGGCGGCAGCCCCAGCATTTT
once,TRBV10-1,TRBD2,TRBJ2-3,CASSEFASGSGATQYF,TGCGCCAGCAGTGAGTTCGCTAGCGGGAGTGGAGCTACGCAGTATTTT
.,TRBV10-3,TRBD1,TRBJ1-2,CAITPGQGGGYTF,TGTGCCATCACACCGGGACAGGGAGGTGGCTACACCTTC
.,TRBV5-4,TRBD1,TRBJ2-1,CASSQDFDRGLYNEQFF,TGCGCCAGCAGCCAAGATTTTGACAGGGGTTTATACAATGAGCAGTTCTTC
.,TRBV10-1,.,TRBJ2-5,CASSESSTSQETQYF,TGCGCCAGCAGTGAGTCGAGCACATCGCAAGAGACCCAGTACTTC
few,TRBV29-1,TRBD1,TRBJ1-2,CSVQDRLNGYTF,TGCAGCGTCCAGGACAGGCTAAATGGCTACACCTTC
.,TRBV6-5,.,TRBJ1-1,CASSYGGTEAFF,TGTGCCAGCAGTTACGGGGGGACTGAAGCTTTCTTT
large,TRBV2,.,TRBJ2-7,CASNFGSYEQYF,TGTGCCAGCAATTTCGGGTCCTACGAGCAGTACTTC
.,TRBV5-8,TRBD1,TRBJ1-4,CASRPRTGVSNEKLFF,TGTGCCAGCAGACCCCGGACAGGGGTCAGTAATGAAAAACTGTTTTTT
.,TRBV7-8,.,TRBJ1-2,CASSLSQGYYGYTF,TGTGCCAGCAGCTTGTCGCAGGGTTACTATGGCTACACCTTC
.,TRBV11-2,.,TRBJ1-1,CASSEGRNTEAFF,TGTGCCAGCAGCGAGGGACGGAACACTGAAGCTTTCTTT
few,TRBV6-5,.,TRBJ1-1,CASSYSGRTEAFF,TGTGCCAGCAGTTACTCTGGCCGTACTGAAGCTTTCTTT
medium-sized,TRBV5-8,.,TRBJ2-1,CASSLGRGDEQFF,TGTGCCAGCAGCTTGGGGAGAGGGGATGAGCAGTTCTTC
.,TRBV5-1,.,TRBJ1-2,CASSLDPTWAANYGYTF,TGCGCCAGCAGCTTGGACCCGACCTGGGCGGCTAACTATGGCTACACCTTC
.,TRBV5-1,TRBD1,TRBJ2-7,CASSWAQGQGDEQYF,TGCGCCAGCAGCTGGGCCCAGGGACAGGGTGACGAGCAGTACTTC
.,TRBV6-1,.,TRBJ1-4,CATKGLEKLFF,TGTGCCACCAAGGGGCTTGAAAAACTGTTTTTT
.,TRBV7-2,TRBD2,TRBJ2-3,CASSAGGPFSDTQYF,TGTGCCAGCAGCGCGGGGGGGCCTTTTTCCGATACGCAGTATTTT